The rows below give T cell receptor beta chains drawn from one sample of a study of shared clonotypes between healthy human individuals. The method was immunoSEQ multiplex PCR; TCRdb's version includes in-frame clones alone and lacks a portion of them. The repertoire holds about 92,000 clones, with around 68% as singletons. The material sequenced was memory CD8+ T cells sorted from blood. Receptors were obtained from a man aged 30 to 45 in good health. Both conserved end residues are part of each CDR3. A D gene is named only where the DNA matches it firmly. Clone size is stated in some rows and not others, as once, few, many or a class when expanded.

abundance	v_gene	d_gene	j_gene	CDR3nt	CDR3aa
once	TRBV7-6	.	TRBJ2-7	TGTGCCAGCAGCCCGGGACACAAACTCTACGAGCAGTACTTC	CASSPGHKLYEQYF
.	TRBV6-6	.	TRBJ2-7	TGTGCCAGCAGGCCCTCCAGCCTAGGAGGTCGGAGGGAGCAGTACTTC	CASRPSSLGGRREQYF
few	TRBV4-1	.	TRBJ1-1	TGCGCCAGCAGCCAGATGCCAACAGGGAACACTGAAGCTTTCTTT	CASSQMPTGNTEAFF
.	TRBV5-5	TRBD2	TRBJ2-7	TGTGCCAGCAGCTCCAGGGAGGGGTACGAGCAGTACTTC	CASSSREGYEQYF
.	TRBV2	.	TRBJ2-7	TGTGCCAGCAGTGAATGGGGAAGTAGGTACGAGCAGTACTTC	CASSEWGSRYEQYF
.	TRBV7-2	.	TRBJ2-6	TGTGCCAGCAGCTTGACTGGGGCCAACGTCCTGACTTTC	CASSLTGANVLTF
.	TRBV15	.	TRBJ1-2	TGTGCCACCAGCAGAGATCAGGAAGGAACCTATGGCTACACCTTC	CATSRDQEGTYGYTF
.	TRBV4-2	TRBD1	TRBJ2-7	TGTGCCAGCAGCCAAGTTCCGGGACAGGGTTTGTACGAGCAGTACTTC	CASSQVPGQGLYEQYF
.	TRBV4-1	.	TRBJ2-1	TGCGCCAGCAGCCTCTCAGGAGAACCCTACAATGAGCAGTTCTTC	CASSLSGEPYNEQFF
.	TRBV28	.	TRBJ2-1	TGTGCCAGCAGTCTAGGGGCCCTGTCCTACAATGAGCAGTTCTTC	CASSLGALSYNEQFF
.	TRBV19	.	TRBJ2-7	TGTGCCAGTAGTATAGAGAGCTCCTACGAGCAGTACTTC	CASSIESSYEQYF
.	TRBV5-4	.	TRBJ2-7	TGTGCCAGCGGGGGCCCAGGCTACGAGCAGTACTTC	CASGGPGYEQYF
.	TRBV4-2	TRBD1	TRBJ2-3	TGTGCCAGCAGCCAAGAGACAGGGGGGGCAGATACGCAGTATTTT	CASSQETGGADTQYF
.	TRBV5-1	.	TRBJ2-7	TGCGCCAGCAGCCCATCTTGGCTTTTGGACGAGCAGTACTTC	CASSPSWLLDEQYF
once	TRBV28	.	TRBJ2-3	TGTGCCAGCAGTTTAACGGGAGACATAGATACGCAGTATTTT	CASSLTGDIDTQYF
few	TRBV4-1	TRBD2	TRBJ2-2	TGCGCCAGCAGCCAAGTTAGCGGGAGTAACACCGGGGAGCTGTTTTTT	CASSQVSGSNTGELFF
few	TRBV25-1	.	TRBJ2-1	TGTGCCAGCAGTGCTCCCGGGAGAGTCTACAATGAGCAGTTCTTC	CASSAPGRVYNEQFF
.	TRBV7-9	TRBD1	TRBJ2-5	TGTGCCAGCAGCCTAAACAGGGGGCAGGAGACCCAGTACTTC	CASSLNRGQETQYF
.	TRBV11-1	TRBD2	TRBJ2-7	TGTGCCAGCAGCTTAGGACTAGCGGGAGTTTACGAGCAGTACTTC	CASSLGLAGVYEQYF
few	TRBV25-1	TRBD1	TRBJ2-2	TGTGCCAGCAGTGAATTAAGGGCAGGGGGGAACACCGGGGAGCTGTTTTTT	CASSELRAGGNTGELFF
few	TRBV27	.	TRBJ2-5	TGTGCCAGCAGTCCAGGGGTTATTTCGGAGACCCAGTACTTC	CASSPGVISETQYF
.	TRBV5-4	.	TRBJ2-7	TGTGCCAGCAGCTTGGGCACGACACAGGCCTACGAGCAGTACTTC	CASSLGTTQAYEQYF
.	TRBV6-5	TRBD2	TRBJ2-5	TGTGCCAGCAGAACTAGCGGGAAAGAGACCCAGTACTTC	CASRTSGKETQYF
.	TRBV18	.	TRBJ2-7	TGTGCCAGCTCACCGGGGGCAAGGTACGAGCAGTACTTC	CASSPGARYEQYF
few	TRBV5-5	TRBD1	TRBJ2-3	TGTGCCAGCAGCTTAGGACAGGGCTTAGATACGCAGTATTTT	CASSLGQGLDTQYF
.	TRBV7-8	TRBD2	TRBJ2-7	TGTGCCACCCAACCTTTTAGGTTCGCGGGAGGGCAGGTGTCCTACGAGCAGTACTTC	CATQPFRFAGGQVSYEQYF
.	TRBV13	.	TRBJ2-1	TGTGCCAGCAGCTTAGGATACAGCTCCTACAATGAGCAGTTCTTC	CASSLGYSSYNEQFF
.	TRBV28	.	TRBJ1-1	TGTGCCAGCAGTAATAATTTATACACTGAAGCTTTCTTT	CASSNNLYTEAFF
few	TRBV5-1	.	TRBJ1-2	TGCGCCAGCAGCTTGGCCTCGGGAGGGATGGATGGCTACACCTTC	CASSLASGGMDGYTF
once	TRBV5-8	.	TRBJ2-5	TGTGCCAGCAGCTTGGGGTGGGCAGGGACCACCCAAGAGACCCAGTACTTC	CASSLGWAGTTQETQYF
once	TRBV6-6	TRBD1	TRBJ2-5	TGTGCCAGCAGTTTCGCCGGGACAGGAAAAGAGACCCAGTACTTC	CASSFAGTGKETQYF
.	TRBV29-1	TRBD2	TRBJ2-1	TGCAGCGCCGCGCCCGGGAGGGAATACAATGAGCAGTTCTTC	CSAAPGREYNEQFF
.	TRBV19	.	TRBJ2-5	TGTGCCAGTAGTATAATCGGGGGGCTGAAGACCCAGTACTTC	CASSIIGGLKTQYF
.	TRBV5-6	.	TRBJ2-1	TGTGCCAGCAGCCCACCAGGGAATTACTACAATGAGCAGTTCTTC	CASSPPGNYYNEQFF
.	TRBV6-6	.	TRBJ2-7	TGTGCCAGCAGTTACGGGGCACAGGGCGCTTCGGGGGAGCAGTACTTC	CASSYGAQGASGEQYF
many	TRBV28	TRBD1	TRBJ2-7	TGTGCCAGCAGCTCCCTGACAGGGGGGTTTTCCTACGAGCAGTACTTC	CASSSLTGGFSYEQYF
many	TRBV9	TRBD1	TRBJ2-3	TGTGCCAGCAGCCCCCGTTTCGGCCAGGGGGCAGATACGCAGTATTTT	CASSPRFGQGADTQYF
once	TRBV7-3	TRBD1	TRBJ1-2	TGTGCCAGCAGCTCCGGGACAGATCTGTGGTATGGCTACACCTTC	CASSSGTDLWYGYTF
.	TRBV10-3	TRBD1	TRBJ2-7	TGTGCCATCAGTGAGCCAGGGGGCTCGTACGAGCAGTACTTC	CAISEPGGSYEQYF
few	TRBV7-3	.	TRBJ2-2	TGTGCCAGCAGCCCGAAGTTAGGGTGGGCTACCGGGGAGCTGTTTTTT	CASSPKLGWATGELFF
.	TRBV4-1	TRBD2	TRBJ2-2	TGCGCCAGCAGCCACCGCGGGACTAGCGGGAATACAAACACCGGGGAGCTGTTTTTT	CASSHRGTSGNTNTGELFF
.	TRBV5-1	.	TRBJ2-1	TGCGCCAGCAGACGTCAGAAGGGGACCCCCATAACCCGGGGTTACAATGAGCAGTTCTTC	CASRRQKGTPITRGYNEQFF
.	TRBV5-1	TRBD2	TRBJ2-1	TGCGCCAGCAGCCCGGGACTAGCGGGAGCGGTAGGATACTACAATGAGCAGTTCTTC	CASSPGLAGAVGYYNEQFF